Included here is one T cell receptor (beta chain) sequence, with context. As yet, its antigen is unknown. The data originate from a study of T cells in localized non-small cell lung cancer. Study-level findings and limits: In adjacent lung, a median roughly 53 of the top 100 tumor clones were found.

Germline loops: CDR1 SGHTA, CDR2 FQGNSA. V dropped 2 bases and J dropped 6 bases, with 11 bases sitting between them. The length of the CDR3 is 14 residues. Data came from immunoSEQ multiplex PCR; TCRdb stores just in-frame clones and leaves some out. Of 70,000 or so clones in the sample, approximately 84% were seen once. The chain has TRBV7-2 and TRBJ1-5; D unresolved. Sequences were derived from peripheral blood, sampled before any cancer treatment. The sequence came from an older female donor with stage I lung adenocarcinoma. The CDR3 spells CASSLNPGGQPQHF. CDR3 sequence (DNA): TGTGCCAGCAGCTTAAATCCAGGTGGTCAGCCCCAGCATTTT. The full variable domain, its missing parts supplied by reference TRBV7-2 and TRBJ1-5, is GAGVSQSPSNKVTEKGKDVELRCDPISGHTALYWYRQSLGQGLEFLIYFQGNSAPDKSGLPSDRFSAERTGGSVSTLTIQRTQQEDSAVYLCASSLNPGGQPQHFGDGTRLSIL.